Listed here are 27 T cell receptor beta chains from one sample, sequenced in a study of blood T cells in healthy people across ages. With a J-beta primer mix and a sample-barcoded 5' primer, a second PCR ran roughly 7 to 11 cycles. MiXCR was run by TCRdb on the 5' RACE reads, yielding one entry per CDR3 protein. This table has roughly 1.5 million distinct CDR3 sequences, approximately 43% appearing once. The specimen sequenced was blood. Receptors were obtained from a woman younger than 35 in good health.

The chain joins TRBV19 to TRBJ2-5; possibly TRBD2 for D (5 bases). V was shortened by 4 bases and J by 2 bases, with 14 bases between the two germline ends. Germline loops: CDR1 LNHDA, CDR2 SQIVND (reference sequence). The CDR3 is made up of 15 amino acids. CDR3 sequence: CASSNLRGGQETQYF. CDR3 nucleotide sequence: TGTGCCAGTAGTAACCTTCGGGGTGGACAAGAGACCCAGTACTTC. Looking up the rest from reference TRBV19 and TRBJ2-5 gives the full variable domain: DGGITQSPKYLFRKEGQNVTLSCEQNLNHDAMYWYRQDPGQGLRLIYYSQIVNDFQKGDIAEGYSVSREKKESFPLTVTSAQKNPTAFYLCASSNLRGGQETQYFGPGTRLLVL.

This clonotype was seen a few times. The chain couples TRBV11-1 to TRBJ2-3; D is possibly TRBD2 (6 bases). From germline, CDR1 is SGHAT and CDR2 FQDESV (reference sequence). Trimming took 6 bases from V and 1 from J, leaving 17 bases between them. The CDR3 covers 16 residues. CDR3: CASRPPGTRGTDTQYF. DNA of the CDR3: TGTGCCAGCAGACCACCTGGGACTCGGGGCACAGATACGCAGTATTTT.

This clonotype has at least ten counts. The CDR3 is CASSETDITSRGYTF. CDR3 DNA sequence: TGTGCCAGCAGTGAAACGGACATCACCAGCCGTGGCTACACCTTC. This rearrangement joins TRBV6-1 to TRBJ1-2; TRBD1 might be the D (5 bases). V was cut by 2 bases and J by 7 bases, with 17 bases left in between. The CDR3 loop spans 15 amino acids. Looked up from germline, CDR1 is MNHNS and CDR2 is SASEGT.

This clonotype was counted between two and nine times. The chain has TRBV2 and TRBJ2-3, with 8 bases matching TRBD1. Germline CDR1 reads SNHLY; CDR2 reads FYNNEI. This CDR3 has 14 amino acids. The V gene end was trimmed by 4 bases and the J gene end by 6 bases; junction bases not matched to a gene: 6. CDR3 coding DNA: TGTGCCAGCAGTGGACAGGGGAATGAGGATACGCAGTATTTT. This gives the protein CASSGQGNEDTQYF.

In the case of this clonotype: Mismatch with germline at one junction end may stem from a read error. The chain has TRBV6-5 and TRBJ1-2, with 7 bases matching TRBD1. CDR3 size: 16 residues. The germline CDR1 and CDR2 sequences are MNHEY and SVGAGI. The CDR3, as DNA: TGTGCCAGCACCTTCTCTCGTGACAGGGTTGGGTATGGATACACCTTC. Its translation is CASTFSRDRVGYGYTF.

The chain joins TRBV5-1 to TRBJ2-3, with a possible D match to TRBD2 (6 bases). V gave up 3 bases and J gave up 0 bases, with 14 bases separating them. Germline V lookup: CDR1 SGHRS, CDR2 YFSETQ. The CDR3 length is 16 residues. CDR3 sequence reads: CASSWSPGTSTDTQYF. The CDR3 nucleotides are TGCGCCAGCAGCTGGTCCCCCGGGACTAGCACAGATACGCAGTATTTT.

The gene calls are TRBV6-5 and TRBJ2-3; D unclear. CDR1 is MNHEY and CDR2 is SVGAGI in the germline V gene. Trimming cost V 8 bases and J 5 bases, with 11 bases left between them. This CDR3 comprises 12 residues. Written as DNA, the CDR3 is TGTGCCAGCTCTCGGTCCGGAGATACGCAGTATTTT. This encodes CASSRSGDTQYF.

This clonotype appeared once. This chain connects TRBV18 to TRBJ1-6, with a weak D call TRBD1 (5 bases). Germline CDR1 KGHSH, CDR2 LQKENI. The V gene lost 3 bases and the J gene lost 5 bases, with 8 bases spanning the gap. The CDR3 consists of 14 residues. The CDR3 DNA sequence: TGTGCCAGCTCACCGGGACCCAATAATTCACCCCTCCACTTT. This gives the protein CASSPGPNNSPLHF.

The chain employs TRBV12-3 or TRBV12-4 and TRBJ2-1; D gene ambiguous. This CDR3 contains 15 residues. V gave up 2 bases and J gave up 9 bases, with 17 bases separating them. For the CDR3, the DNA is TGTGCCAGCAGTTTAAGCCAAATAGGATGGAGTGAGCAGTTCTTC. Amino acids: CASSLSQIGWSEQFF.

This clonotype appeared a few times. The chain recombines TRBV9 with TRBJ2-2; D unresolved. CDR3 size: 18 residues. Germline lookup yields CDR1 SGDLS and CDR2 YYNGEE. V dropped 0 bases and J dropped 0 bases, with 15 bases sitting between them. The CDR3 sequence is CASSVGPLATTNTGELFF. The CDR3 region has the DNA TGTGCCAGCAGCGTAGGCCCATTAGCTACTACGAACACCGGGGAGCTGTTTTTT.

The chain couples TRBV6-6 to TRBJ2-3; 8 bases are shared with TRBD2. Germline CDR1 reads MNHNY; CDR2 reads SVGAGI (reference sequence). The CDR3 length is 15 residues. Germline trimming cut 6 bases from V and 4 bases from J; bases unmatched to any gene: 9. The CDR3 reads CASSQGTRPPDTQYF. CDR3 coding DNA: TGTGCCAGCAGCCAAGGGACTAGACCCCCAGATACGCAGTATTTT.

The V and J genes are TRBV4-1 and TRBJ2-3, with D hard to call. Trimming took 0 bases from V and 2 from J, leaving 12 bases between them. This CDR3 region has 16 residues. In germline, CDR1 is MGHRA, CDR2 YSYEKL. CDR3 amino acids: CASSQEGRTITDTQYF. CDR3 nucleotides: TGCGCCAGCAGCCAAGAAGGACGCACCATCACAGATACGCAGTATTTT.

The rearrangement joins TRBV29-1 to TRBJ2-3; TRBD1 aligns across 7 bases. The CDR3 runs to 13 residues. CDR1 is SQVTM and CDR2 is ANQGSEA in the germline V gene. The J segment lost 2 bases and the V segment lost 7 bases, leaving 6 bases of the junction unmatched. This chain's CDR3 is CSGKTGLTDTQYF. In DNA form, the CDR3 reads TGCAGCGGCAAGACAGGGCTCACAGATACGCAGTATTTT.

The rearrangement joins TRBV7-8 to TRBJ2-7, with a weak D call TRBD1 (6 bases). The DNA end is more similar to TRBJ2-5, so the J call may be wrong. CDR3 length: 14 residues. CDR1 is SGHVS and CDR2 is FQNEAQ in the germline V gene. This CDR3 is CASIGGGSQETQYF. In DNA form, the CDR3 reads TGTGCCAGCATAGGTGGGGGCAGCCAAGAGACCCAGTACTTC.

The chain combines TRBV18 with TRBJ1-1; D may be TRBD1 (5 bases). There are 14 residues in the CDR3. V gave up 3 bases and J gave up 3 bases, with 11 bases separating them. The germline CDR1 and CDR2 sequences are KGHSH and LQKENI. In DNA, the CDR3 is TGTGCCAGCTCACCGCCGGGCAGGGACACTGAAGCTTTCTTT. The encoded protein is CASSPPGRDTEAFF.

The V and J genes are TRBV6-5 and TRBJ2-4, with unresolved D. CDR3 length equals 11 residues. Germline CDR1 is MNHEY and CDR2 is SVGAGI. V was shortened by 2 bases and J by 8 bases, with 4 bases between the two germline ends. The chain's CDR3 is CASSYRDIQYF. The CDR3, as DNA: TGTGCCAGCAGTTACCGAGACATTCAGTACTTC.

The chain links TRBV27 to TRBJ2-1; weak D call: TRBD2 (6 bases). Between the trimmed V and J ends, which lost 3 bases and 5 bases, there was a span of 11 bases. The CDR3 consists of 14 residues. Germline loops: CDR1 MNHEY, CDR2 SMNVEV (reference sequence). This CDR3 is CASSFAGLNNEQFF. The CDR3 bases are TGTGCCAGCAGTTTTGCGGGACTGAACAATGAGCAGTTCTTC.

The rearrangement joins TRBV18 to TRBJ2-1; 14 nucleotides agree with TRBD2. V lost 6 bases and J lost 2; bases outside the gene matches: 9. CDR3 length: 18 amino acids. Germline values: CDR1 KGHSH, CDR2 LQKENI. The CDR3 loop reads CASSPGLAGASTYNEQFF. The CDR3 DNA reads as TGTGCCAGCTCCCCGGGACTAGCGGGGGCCTCCACCTACAATGAGCAGTTCTTC.

A note on this clonotype: Mismatch with germline at one junction end may stem from a read error. This sequence joins TRBV29-1 and TRBJ2-5, with 9 nucleotides matching TRBD1. This CDR3 is built from 13 residues. From germline, CDR1 is SQVTM and CDR2 ANQGSEA. The CDR3 protein is CNVGTGGKNEQYF. In nucleotides, the CDR3 is TGCAACGTTGGAACAGGGGGCAAAAATGAGCAGTACTTC.

This sequence joins TRBV27 and TRBJ2-5; D possibly corresponds to TRBD2 (7 bases). The CDR3 is 15 amino acids. The germline V and J ends were trimmed by 6 bases and 5 bases, with 19 bases remaining between them. Germline V gene lookup returns CDR1 MNHEY and CDR2 SMNVEV (reference sequence). Written as DNA, the CDR3 is TGTGCCAGCAGCTTGGAGTGGGGGGGCCTTGAGACCCAGTACTTC. Amino acids: CASSLEWGGLETQYF.

The V and J genes are TRBV6-5 and TRBJ1-2; the D is unclear. Trimming took 2 bases from V and 8 from J, leaving 18 bases between them. From germline, CDR1 is MNHEY and CDR2 SVGAGI. The CDR3 totals 15 residues. The CDR3 DNA reads as TGTGCCAGCAGTTACGCGAGTTGGAGGTTAGGAGGCTACACCTTC. As protein: CASSYASWRLGGYTF.

V usage is TRBV29-1 and J usage is TRBJ2-1, with D maybe TRBD2 (7 bases). CDR3 length equals 14 residues. Germline V CDR1 and CDR2: SQVTM, ANQGSEA. Trimming shortened V by 6 bases and J by 6 bases, and 18 bases separated the two germline ends. CDR3 amino acids: CSVQGGGQANEQFF. The CDR3 coding sequence is TGCAGCGTCCAAGGGGGGGGGCAGGCCAATGAGCAGTTCTTC.

This clonotype has just a few counts. The CDR3, as DNA: TGTGCCAGCAGCTTAATGCTCCTGTCCTACGAGCAGTACTTC. Protein: CASSLMLLSYEQYF. The genes are TRBV11-2 and TRBJ2-7; D remains unclear. Germline V gene sequence: CDR1 SGHAT, CDR2 FQNNGV. V was shortened by 2 bases and J by 1 base, with 9 bases between the two germline ends. The CDR3 length is 14 residues.

This clonotype was counted between two and nine times. The chain recombines TRBV11-2 with TRBJ2-7, with TRBD1 matching over 7 bases. Germline CDR1 reads SGHAT; CDR2 reads FQNNGV. Trimming took 5 bases from V and 4 from J; bases not matched to a gene: 5. The CDR3 runs 13 residues. The CDR3 DNA sequence: TGTGCCAGCAGCCCCATGACAGGGTACGAGCAGTACTTC. This translates into CASSPMTGYEQYF.

This clonotype showed up many times. The rearrangement joins TRBV20-1 to TRBJ2-7; D unclear. The CDR3 is 13 residues long. V dropped 5 bases and J dropped 2 bases, with 13 bases sitting between them. CDR1 and CDR2 (germline): DFQATT, SNEGSKA (reference sequence). CDR3 amino acids: CSADGGRAYEQYF. CDR3 in DNA: TGCAGTGCTGACGGTGGACGAGCCTACGAGCAGTACTTC.

This chain connects TRBV7-9 to TRBJ2-6; D is possibly TRBD1 or TRBD2 (5 bases each). Germline values: CDR1 SEHNR, CDR2 FQNEAQ (reference sequence). V lost 1 base to trimming and J lost 13 bases, with 17 bases between them. The CDR3 loop spans 15 amino acids. The CDR3 loop reads CASSLDPGPHPVLTF. The CDR3 nucleotides read TGTGCCAGCAGCTTAGACCCGGGACCCCACCCTGTCCTGACTTTC.

Ten or more counts support this clonotype. V usage is TRBV29-1 and J usage is TRBJ2-3; D remains unclear. V was clipped by 4 bases and J by 3 bases, with 5 bases between them. CDR1 SQVTM and CDR2 ANQGSEA come from the germline V gene. The CDR3 length is 11 residues. CDR3 DNA sequence: TGCAGCGTTGTAGAAACAGATACGCAGTATTTT. Encoded protein: CSVVETDTQYF.